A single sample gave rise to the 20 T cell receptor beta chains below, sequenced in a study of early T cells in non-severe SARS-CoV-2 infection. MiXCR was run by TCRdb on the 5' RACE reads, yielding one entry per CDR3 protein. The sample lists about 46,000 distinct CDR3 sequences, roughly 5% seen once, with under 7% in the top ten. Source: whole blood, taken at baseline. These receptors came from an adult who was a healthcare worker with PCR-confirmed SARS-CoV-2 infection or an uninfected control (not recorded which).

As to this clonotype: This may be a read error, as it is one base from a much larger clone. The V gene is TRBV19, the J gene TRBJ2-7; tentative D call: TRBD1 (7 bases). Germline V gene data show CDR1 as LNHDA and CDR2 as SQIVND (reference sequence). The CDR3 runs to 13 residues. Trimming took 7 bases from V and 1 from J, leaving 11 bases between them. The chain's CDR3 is CASNAGQSYEQYF. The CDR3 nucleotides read TGTGCCAGTAACGCGGGACAGTCCTACGAGCAGTACTTC.

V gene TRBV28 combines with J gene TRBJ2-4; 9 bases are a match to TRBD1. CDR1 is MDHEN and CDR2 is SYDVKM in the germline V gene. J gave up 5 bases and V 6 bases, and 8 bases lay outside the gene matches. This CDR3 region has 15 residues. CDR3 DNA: TGTGCCAGCAGCGCTACCGGGACAGGGCAAAACATTCAGTACTTC. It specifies CASSATGTGQNIQYF.

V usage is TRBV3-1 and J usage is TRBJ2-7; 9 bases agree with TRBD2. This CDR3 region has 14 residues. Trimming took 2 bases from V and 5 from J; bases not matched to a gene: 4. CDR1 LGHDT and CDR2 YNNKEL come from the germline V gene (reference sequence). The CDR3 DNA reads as TGTGCCAGCAGCCAAAGTAGCGGGAGAAACGAGCAGTACTTC. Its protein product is CASSQSSGRNEQYF.

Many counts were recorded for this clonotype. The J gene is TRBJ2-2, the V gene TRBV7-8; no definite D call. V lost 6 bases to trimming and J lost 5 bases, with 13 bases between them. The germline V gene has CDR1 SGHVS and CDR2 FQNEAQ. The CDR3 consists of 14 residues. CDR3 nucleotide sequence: TGTGCCAGCAGAGTCGGAGTGGGTACCGGGGAGCTGTTTTTT. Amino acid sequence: CASRVGVGTGELFF.

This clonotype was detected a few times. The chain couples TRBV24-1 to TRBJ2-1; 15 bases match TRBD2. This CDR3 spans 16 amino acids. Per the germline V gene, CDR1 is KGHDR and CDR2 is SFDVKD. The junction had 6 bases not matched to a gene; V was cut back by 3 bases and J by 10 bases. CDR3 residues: CATSDPGLAGGREQFF. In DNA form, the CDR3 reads TGTGCCACCAGTGATCCGGGACTAGCGGGAGGACGAGAGCAGTTCTTC.

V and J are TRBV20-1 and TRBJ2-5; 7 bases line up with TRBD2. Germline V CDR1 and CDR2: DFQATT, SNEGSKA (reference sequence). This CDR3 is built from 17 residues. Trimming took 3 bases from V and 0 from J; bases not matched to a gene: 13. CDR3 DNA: TGCAGTGCTAGGGAGCCAAAGCGGGACCTGTACCAAGAGACCCAGTACTTC. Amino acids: CSAREPKRDLYQETQYF.

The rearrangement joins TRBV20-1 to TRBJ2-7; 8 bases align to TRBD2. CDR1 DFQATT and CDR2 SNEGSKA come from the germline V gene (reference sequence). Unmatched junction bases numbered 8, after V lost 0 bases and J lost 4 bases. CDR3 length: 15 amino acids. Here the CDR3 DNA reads TGCAGTGCTAGAGATCTGCTTAGCGGGGAGTACGAGCAGTACTTC. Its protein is CSARDLLSGEYEQYF.

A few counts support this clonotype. The CDR3 region is CASRGTGRTYNEQFF. For the CDR3, the DNA is TGTGCCAGCAGAGGGACAGGCCGAACCTACAATGAGCAGTTCTTC. V gene TRBV28 combines with J gene TRBJ2-1; 8 nucleotides agree with TRBD1. The germline gives CDR1 MDHEN, CDR2 SYDVKM. This CDR3 spans 15 amino acids. The junction had 6 bases not matched to a gene; V was cut back by 6 bases and J by 2 bases.

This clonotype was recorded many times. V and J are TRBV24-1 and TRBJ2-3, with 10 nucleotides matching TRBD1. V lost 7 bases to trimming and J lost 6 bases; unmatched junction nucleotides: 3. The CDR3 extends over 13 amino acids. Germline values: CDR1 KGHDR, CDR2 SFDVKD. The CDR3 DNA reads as TGTGCCACCAGAGGGACAGGGGCCGATACGCAGTATTTT. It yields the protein CATRGTGADTQYF.

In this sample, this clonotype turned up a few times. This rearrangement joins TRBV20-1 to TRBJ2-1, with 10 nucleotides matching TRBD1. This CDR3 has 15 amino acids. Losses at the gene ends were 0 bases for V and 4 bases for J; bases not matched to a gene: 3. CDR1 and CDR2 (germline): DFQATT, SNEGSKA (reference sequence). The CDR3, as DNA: TGCAGTGCTAGAGACCGGGACAGGGGTTACAATGAGCAGTTCTTC. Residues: CSARDRDRGYNEQFF.

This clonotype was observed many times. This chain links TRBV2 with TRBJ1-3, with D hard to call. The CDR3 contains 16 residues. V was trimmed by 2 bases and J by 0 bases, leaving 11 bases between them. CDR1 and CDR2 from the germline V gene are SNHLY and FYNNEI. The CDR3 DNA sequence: TGTGCCAGCAGTGAATTTATTATTTCCTCTGGAAACACCATATATTTT. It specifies CASSEFIISSGNTIYF.

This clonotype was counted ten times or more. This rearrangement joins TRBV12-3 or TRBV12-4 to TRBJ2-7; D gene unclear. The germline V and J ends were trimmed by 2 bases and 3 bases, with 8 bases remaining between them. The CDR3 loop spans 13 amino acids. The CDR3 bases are TGTGCCAGCAGTTTACTGCTCTACTACGAGCAGTACTTC. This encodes CASSLLLYYEQYF.

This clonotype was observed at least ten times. The CDR3 loop is CASSRPQGTGANVLTF. CDR3 bases: TGTGCCAGCAGTCGGCCCCAGGGTACTGGGGCCAACGTCCTGACTTTC. The chain is built from TRBV28 and TRBJ2-6, with TRBD1 as a possible D gene (5 bases). V gave up 5 bases and J gave up 2 bases, with 13 bases separating them. Per the germline V gene, CDR1 is MDHEN and CDR2 is SYDVKM. CDR3 length equals 16 residues.

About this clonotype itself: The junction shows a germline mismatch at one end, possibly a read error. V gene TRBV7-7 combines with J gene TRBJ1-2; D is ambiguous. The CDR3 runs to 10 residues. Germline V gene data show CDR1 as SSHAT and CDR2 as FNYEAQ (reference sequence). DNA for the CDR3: TGTGCTAGCAAATACGTTGGCTACACCTTC. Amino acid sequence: CASKYVGYTF.

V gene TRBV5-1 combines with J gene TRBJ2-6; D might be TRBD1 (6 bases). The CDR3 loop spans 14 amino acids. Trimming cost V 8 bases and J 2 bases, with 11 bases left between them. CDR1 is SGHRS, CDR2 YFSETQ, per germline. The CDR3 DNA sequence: TGCGCCAGTCAACAGGGAGCTGGGGCCAACGTCCTGACTTTC. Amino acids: CASQQGAGANVLTF.

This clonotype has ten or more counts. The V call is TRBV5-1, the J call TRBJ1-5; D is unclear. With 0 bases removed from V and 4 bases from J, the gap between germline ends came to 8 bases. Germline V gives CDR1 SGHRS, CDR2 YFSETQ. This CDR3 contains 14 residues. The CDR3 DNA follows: TGCGCCAGCAGCTTGGGCCAGGAAAATCAGCCCCAGCATTTT. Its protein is CASSLGQENQPQHF.

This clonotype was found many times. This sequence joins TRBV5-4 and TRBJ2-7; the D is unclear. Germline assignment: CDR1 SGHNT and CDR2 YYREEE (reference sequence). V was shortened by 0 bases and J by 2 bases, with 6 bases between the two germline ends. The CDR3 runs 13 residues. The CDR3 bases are TGTGCCAGCAGCTTGGACAGCGCCTACGAGCAGTACTTC. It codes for CASSLDSAYEQYF.

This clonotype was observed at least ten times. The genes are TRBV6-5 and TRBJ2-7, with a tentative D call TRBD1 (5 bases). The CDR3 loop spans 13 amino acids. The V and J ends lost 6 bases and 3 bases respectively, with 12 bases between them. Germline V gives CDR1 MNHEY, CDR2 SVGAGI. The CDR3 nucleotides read TGTGCCAGCAGCTCAGGGTGGGACTACGAGCAGTACTTC. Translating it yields CASSSGWDYEQYF.

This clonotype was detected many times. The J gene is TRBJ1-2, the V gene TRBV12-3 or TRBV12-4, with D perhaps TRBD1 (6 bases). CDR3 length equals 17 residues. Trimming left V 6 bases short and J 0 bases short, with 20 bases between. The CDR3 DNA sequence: TGTGCCAGCAGACATTACCCGTCTGGACAGACTAACTATGGCTACACCTTC. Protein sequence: CASRHYPSGQTNYGYTF.

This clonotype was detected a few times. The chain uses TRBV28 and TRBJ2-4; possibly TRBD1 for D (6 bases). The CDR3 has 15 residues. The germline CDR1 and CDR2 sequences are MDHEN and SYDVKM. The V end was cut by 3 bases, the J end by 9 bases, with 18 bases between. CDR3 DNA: TGTGCCAGCAGTTTCTTGTCGACAGGAATAGTCATTCAGTACTTC. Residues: CASSFLSTGIVIQYF.